Shown below are 31 T cell receptor beta chains from a single sample sequenced in a study of blood T cell repertoires in COVID-19. The table came from immunoSEQ multiplex PCR; TCRdb's copy has only in-frame clones and leaves some out. The table records roughly 320,000 clones, approximately 90% of them present only once. Sequenced material: PBMCs or T cells enriched from blood (not recorded which). The receptors stem from a man aged 30 to 45 who had recovered from COVID-19.

There are a few counts of this clone. This chain uses TRBV24-1 with TRBJ1-2; D ambiguous. This CDR3 region has 14 residues. Germline assignment: CDR1 KGHDR and CDR2 SFDVKD. Between the trimmed V and J ends, which lost 4 bases and 7 bases, there was a span of 15 bases. CDR3 bases: TGTGCCACCAGTGAACGCGGCGGGGTCAGTGGCTACACCTTC. Residues: CATSERGGVSGYTF.

The chain has TRBV3-1 (or the pseudogene TRBV3-2) and TRBJ2-7; maybe TRBD1 (6 bases). This CDR3 is 15 amino acids long. CDR1 is LGHDT, CDR2 YNNKEL, per germline (reference sequence). V was trimmed by 2 bases and J by 0 bases, leaving 11 bases between them. The CDR3 sequence is CASSQWTASSYEQYF. In DNA form, the CDR3 reads TGTGCCAGCAGCCAATGGACAGCGAGCTCCTACGAGCAGTACTTC.

This chain connects TRBV27 to TRBJ1-2; D uncertain. The CDR3 consists of 13 residues. V was cut by 5 bases and J by 6 bases, with 13 bases left in between. CDR1 MNHEY and CDR2 SMNVEV come from the germline V gene (reference sequence). This chain's CDR3 is CASSPNRVNGYTF. Written as DNA, the CDR3 is TGTGCCAGCAGTCCAAACCGAGTAAATGGCTACACCTTC.

The chain is built from TRBV5-1 and TRBJ1-2; D call uncertain. V was cut by 5 bases and J by 0 bases, with 11 bases left in between. Looked up from germline, CDR1 is SGHRS and CDR2 is YFSETQ. The CDR3 covers 14 residues. The DNA for the CDR3 is TGCGCCAGCAGAGTCAACGGAGCTAACTATGGCTACACCTTC. Protein: CASRVNGANYGYTF. The variable domain in full, with the rest retrieved from reference TRBV5-1 and TRBJ1-2, is KAGVTQTPRYLIKTRGQQVTLSCSPISGHRSVSWYQQTPGQGLQFLFEYFSETQRNKGNFPGRFSGRQFSNSRSEMNVSTLELGDSALYLCASRVNGANYGYTFGSGTRLTVV.

The V and J genes are TRBV6-1 and TRBJ2-3, with 8 bases that match TRBD1. The CDR3 has 15 amino acids. Germline V gene data show CDR1 as MNHNS and CDR2 as SASEGT. V was pared by 3 bases and J by 3 bases, with 5 bases of the junction left unmatched. The CDR3 reads CASSEGQGATDTQYF. The CDR3 DNA follows: TGTGCCAGCAGTGAGGGGCAGGGGGCAACAGATACGCAGTATTTT.

This sequence joins TRBV11-2 and TRBJ2-3; D possibly corresponds to TRBD2 (6 bases). Per germline, CDR1 SGHAT and CDR2 FQNNGV. The V gene lost 4 bases and the J gene lost 5 bases, with 7 bases spanning the gap. This CDR3 is 12 amino acids long. The CDR3: CASSWGVDTQYF. In nucleotides, the CDR3 is TGTGCCAGCAGCTGGGGGGTAGATACGCAGTATTTT.

The chain is built from TRBV27 and TRBJ1-1; 11 bases align to TRBD1. The CDR3 contains 16 residues. Germline CDR1 is MNHEY and CDR2 is SMNVEV (reference sequence). After removal of 5 bases from V and 5 bases from J, the junction contained 10 bases not matched to a gene. The CDR3 spells CASSPPDRGRRTEAFF. DNA of the CDR3: TGTGCCAGCAGTCCTCCGGACAGGGGGCGGCGGACTGAAGCTTTCTTT.

J is TRBJ2-3 and V is TRBV28, with TRBD2 as a possible D gene (6 bases). The CDR3 length is 14 residues. V lost 6 bases and J lost 6, with 16 bases in between. Germline V CDR1 and CDR2: MDHEN, SYDVKM. The CDR3 loop is CASRLARFFDTQYF. The CDR3 DNA sequence: TGTGCCAGCAGGCTAGCGAGATTCTTCGATACGCAGTATTTT.

The rearrangement uses TRBV5-6 and TRBJ2-7; 7 bases are a match to TRBD1. V dropped 4 bases and J dropped 2; count of bases not matched to a gene: 6. Germline V gene sequence: CDR1 SGHDT, CDR2 YYEEEE. This CDR3 region has 14 residues. The chain's CDR3 is CASSQTGTAYEQYF. The CDR3 region has the DNA TGTGCCAGCAGCCAGACCGGGACAGCCTACGAGCAGTACTTC.

The chain links TRBV24-1 to TRBJ2-3, with TRBD2 matching over 9 bases. Germline-derived CDR1 and CDR2 are KGHDR and SFDVKD. Trimming took 0 bases from V and 6 from J; bases not matched to a gene: 12. This CDR3 is built from 18 residues. The CDR3 DNA follows: TGTGCCACCAGTGATTTGGGAGTGACTAGCGGCAGCCGGGATACGCAGTATTTT. Protein: CATSDLGVTSGSRDTQYF.

The chain uses TRBV5-1 and TRBJ2-3, with 8 bases identical to TRBD1. The CDR3 spans 16 residues. Trimming removed 1 base from V and 2 bases from J; junction bases left unmatched: 6. Looked up from germline, CDR1 is SGHRS and CDR2 is YFSETQ. Here the CDR3 reads CASSLTGGSPTDTQYF. The CDR3 DNA is TGCGCCAGCAGCTTGACAGGGGGTAGCCCCACAGATACGCAGTATTTT.

The CDR3: CASSLTESYEQYF. CDR3 DNA: TGTGCCAGCAGCCTGACAGAGTCCTACGAGCAGTACTTC. The J gene is TRBJ2-7, the V gene TRBV6-5, with a weak D call TRBD1 (5 bases). V lost 6 bases to trimming and J lost 1 base, with 10 bases between them. From germline, CDR1 is MNHEY and CDR2 SVGAGI. The CDR3 contains 13 residues.

The chain joins TRBV2 to TRBJ2-7; D is undetermined. Per germline, CDR1 SNHLY and CDR2 FYNNEI. V shed 10 bases and J shed 2 bases, with 18 bases lying between them. CDR3 length: 14 residues. CDR3 sequence: CATLSQRGAYEQYF. The CDR3, as DNA: TGTGCCACCCTCAGTCAGCGAGGTGCCTACGAGCAGTACTTC.

J is TRBJ1-5 and V is TRBV7-2; D gene uncertain. In germline, CDR1 is SGHTA, CDR2 FQGNSA. Trimming took off 1 base at V and 2 bases at J, with 12 bases between the two ends. This CDR3 is 16 amino acids long. CDR3 in amino acids: CASSLDIGLGNQPQHF. As DNA, the CDR3 is TGTGCCAGCAGCTTAGATATCGGTCTCGGCAATCAGCCCCAGCATTTT.

CDR3 protein: CATSRDGGGSPTPAKNIQYF. As DNA, the CDR3 is TGTGCCACCAGCAGAGACGGCGGGGGGTCCCCGACGCCAGCCAAAAACATTCAGTACTTC. The chain recombines TRBV15 with TRBJ2-4, with 8 bases matching TRBD2. CDR3 length: 20 amino acids. With V trimmed by 0 bases and J by 0 bases, 13 bases remained unmatched. Germline V gene lookup returns CDR1 LNHNV and CDR2 YYDKDF (reference sequence).

In nucleotides, the CDR3 is TGTGCCTGGAAGCCCCGGGGGGCCCGTGAAAAACTGTTTTTT. This translates into CAWKPRGAREKLFF. The chain has TRBV30 and TRBJ1-4, with D possibly TRBD1 on 6 matching bases. The CDR3 extends over 14 amino acids. The germline V gene has CDR1 GTSNPN and CDR2 SVGIG (reference sequence). Trimming took off 4 bases at V and 7 bases at J, with 16 bases between the two ends.

CDR3 sequence reads: CASSQSGTNYGYTF. The CDR3 DNA sequence: TGTGCCAGCAGCCAGTCAGGTACTAACTATGGCTACACCTTC. V gene TRBV3-1 (or the pseudogene TRBV3-2) combines with J gene TRBJ1-2; D gene unclear. The CDR3 sequence is 14 residues long. V gave up 3 bases and J gave up 0 bases, with 8 bases separating them. The germline V gene encodes CDR1 LGHDT and CDR2 YNNKEL (reference sequence).

For this clone: Germline is not matched at one junction end, which may reflect a read error. This rearrangement joins TRBV7-7 to TRBJ1-3, with D possibly TRBD1 on 6 matching bases. The CDR3 runs 15 residues. The germline CDR1 and CDR2 sequences are SSHAT and FNYEAQ (reference sequence). The CDR3 reads CASSKSDSSGNTIYF. The CDR3 nucleotides are TGTGCTAGCAGCAAGTCGGACAGCTCTGGAAACACCATATATTTT.

This rearrangement joins TRBV10-2 to TRBJ2-1; 10 nucleotides agree with TRBD2. V shed 5 bases and J 5 bases; nucleotides not matched to a gene: 3. The CDR3 loop spans 14 amino acids. The germline gives CDR1 WSHSY, CDR2 SAAADI. The CDR3 loop is CASSKRGGNNEQFF. CDR3 bases: TGCGCCAGCAGTAAGCGGGGGGGTAACAATGAGCAGTTCTTC.

V and J are TRBV2 and TRBJ1-5; no reliable D call. The V end was cut by 4 bases, the J end by 3 bases, with 10 bases between. CDR3 length: 14 amino acids. Germline assignment: CDR1 SNHLY and CDR2 FYNNEI. CDR3 residues: CASSGGFLNQPQHF. CDR3 DNA: TGTGCCAGCAGTGGAGGGTTCCTCAATCAGCCCCAGCATTTT. Full variable domain (rest looked up from reference TRBV2 and TRBJ1-5): EPEVTQTPSHQVTQMGQEVILRCVPISNHLYFYWYRQILGQKVEFLVSFYNNEISEKSEIFDDQFSVERPDGSNFTLKIRSTKLEDSAMYFCASSGGFLNQPQHFGDGTRLSIL.

The V call is TRBV9, the J call TRBJ2-1, with 8 bases that match TRBD2. The V gene end was trimmed by 0 bases and the J gene end by 5 bases; junction bases not matched to a gene: 7. CDR3 length equals 16 residues. The germline V gene encodes CDR1 SGDLS and CDR2 YYNGEE. This CDR3 reads CASSVEGGRPHNEQFF. The CDR3 DNA sequence: TGTGCCAGCAGCGTAGAGGGCGGGAGGCCCCACAATGAGCAGTTCTTC.

The rearrangement joins TRBV28 to TRBJ2-3, with D possibly matching TRBD2 (6 bases). Germline V gene lookup returns CDR1 MDHEN and CDR2 SYDVKM. The CDR3 is 14 residues long. V was shortened by 7 bases and J by 6 bases, with 17 bases between the two germline ends. The CDR3 sequence is CASTLGGVGDTQYF. The CDR3, as DNA: TGTGCCAGCACCTTGGGGGGAGTTGGGGATACGCAGTATTTT.

The chain carries TRBV7-9 and TRBJ2-5, with TRBD1 identical over 7 bases. Trimming cost V 6 bases and J 2 bases; bases outside gene matches: 6. Germline loops: CDR1 SEHNR, CDR2 FQNEAQ (reference sequence). The CDR3 contains 14 residues. The CDR3 region is CASSSTGRQETQYF. Written as DNA, the CDR3 is TGTGCCAGCAGTTCGACAGGGCGTCAAGAGACCCAGTACTTC.

The chain joins TRBV4-1 to TRBJ1-5, with D uncertain. Between the trimmed V and J ends, which lost 0 bases and 5 bases, there was a span of 5 bases. The CDR3 covers 13 residues. Germline CDR1 reads MGHRA; CDR2 reads YSYEKL. CDR3 region: CASSQDSDQPQHF. The CDR3 DNA follows: TGCGCCAGCAGCCAAGATTCGGATCAGCCCCAGCATTTT.

The chain recombines TRBV6-5 with TRBJ1-1; a possible D gene is TRBD1 (6 bases). CDR3 length: 13 residues. Trimming removed 2 bases at V and 11 bases at J, with 15 bases between. Per germline, CDR1 MNHEY and CDR2 SVGAGI. CDR3 protein: CASSYTTDRSAFF. The CDR3 coding sequence is TGTGCCAGCAGTTACACGACGGACAGATCTGCTTTCTTT.

The V and J genes are TRBV5-6 and TRBJ1-5; tentative D call: TRBD1 (6 bases). From germline, CDR1 is SGHDT and CDR2 YYEEEE. CDR3 length equals 16 residues. Deletions cut 2 bases from V and 0 bases from J, with 12 bases between. The CDR3 region has the DNA TGTGCCAGCAGCTTCAGGGGAGACCTTAGCAATCAGCCCCAGCATTTT. It translates to CASSFRGDLSNQPQHF.

This rearrangement joins TRBV10-3 to TRBJ1-1, with D uncertain. The CDR3 contains 15 residues. V lost 0 bases to trimming and J lost 1 base, with 9 bases between them. CDR1 and CDR2 from the germline V gene are ENHRY and SYGVKD. In nucleotides, the CDR3 is TGTGCCATCAGTGAGTCGAACGGGAGGAACACTGAAGCTTTCTTT. Encoded protein: CAISESNGRNTEAFF.

The V and J genes are TRBV4-1 and TRBJ2-7; D possibly corresponds to TRBD1 (6 bases). Trimming cost V 1 base and J 2 bases, with 9 bases left between them. The CDR3 is made up of 14 amino acids. The germline CDR1 and CDR2 sequences are MGHRA and YSYEKL. The CDR3 is CASSQVDRTYEQYF. The CDR3 DNA sequence: TGCGCCAGCAGCCAAGTTGACAGGACCTACGAGCAGTACTTC.

The chain combines TRBV7-9 with TRBJ1-1, with 7 bases that match TRBD1. V shed 2 bases and J 6 bases; nucleotides not matched to a gene: 3. CDR3 length: 13 residues. Germline V gene lookup returns CDR1 SEHNR and CDR2 FQNEAQ (reference sequence). The CDR3 DNA reads as TGTGCCAGCAGCTTAAGGGGGCGGCCTGAAGCTTTCTTT. Translated, it gives CASSLRGRPEAFF.

This clone occurred once. The gene calls are TRBV18 and TRBJ2-5; 9 bases fit TRBD1. CDR1 and CDR2 (germline): KGHSH, LQKENI. The CDR3 spans 16 residues. The V and J ends lost 3 bases and 0 bases, in that order; junction bases with no gene match: 5. In DNA form, the CDR3 reads TGTGCCAGCTCACCGCGGACAGGGGACAACCAAGAGACCCAGTACTTC. As protein: CASSPRTGDNQETQYF.

This chain joins TRBV3-1 (or the pseudogene TRBV3-2) and TRBJ2-5; 10 bases fit TRBD1. Germline loops: CDR1 LGHDT, CDR2 YNNKEL (reference sequence). The CDR3 contains 16 residues. After removal of 4 bases from V and 7 bases from J, the junction contained 12 bases not matched to a gene. The CDR3: CASSRAGTGVPPTQYF. In nucleotides, the CDR3 is TGTGCCAGCAGCCGCGCCGGGACAGGGGTCCCCCCGACCCAGTACTTC.